This T cell receptor beta chain was sequenced for a study of T cell changes during pregnancy in multiple sclerosis. Trimming cost V 6 bases and J 11 bases; bases outside gene matches: 8. The CDR3 is 12 amino acids. Per germline, CDR1 MDHEN and CDR2 SYDVKM. TCRdb keeps only in-frame clones here, not all; method: immunoSEQ multiplex PCR. In the table there are about 54,000 clones, approximately 91% of which are singletons. This TCR was recovered from a female donor in good health, enrolled as a control in a pregnancy study. Sequencing was performed on peripheral blood, taken after pregnancy. The chain employs TRBV28 and TRBJ1-2; TRBD1 matches 8 bases. CDR3: CASSTSRGRYTF. The CDR3 DNA is TGTGCCAGCAGCACTTCCAGGGGGCGGTACACCTTC.